The 20 T cell receptor beta chains listed next were all sequenced from one sample in a study of cytomegalovirus exposure and HLA in healthy donors. The study ran its PCR with 60 Vbeta and 13 Jbeta primers. The protocol was immunoSEQ multiplex PCR, while the TCRdb copy is restricted to in-frame clones and leaves out a portion. The sample consists of some 120,000 clones, 15% to 19% of them appearing once. Sequencing was performed on PBMCs. The receptor source for this set is a woman younger than 30 in good health and CMV-seronegative.

The chain uses TRBV28 and TRBJ1-5; D remains ambiguous. V was clipped by 5 bases and J by 9 bases, with 8 bases between them. Germline CDR1 is MDHEN and CDR2 is SYDVKM. The CDR3 is 11 amino acids. This chain's CDR3 is CASSPGGPQHF. The CDR3, as DNA: TGTGCCAGCAGTCCGGGTGGGCCCCAGCATTTT.

The chain has TRBV6-6 and TRBJ2-3; tentative D call: TRBD2 (5 bases). CDR3 length: 15 amino acids. Per germline, CDR1 MNHNY and CDR2 SVGAGI (reference sequence). V lost 0 bases and J lost 6, with 13 bases in between. For the CDR3, the DNA is TGTGCCAGCAGTTACTCGAGTGGGAGAGGGGATACGCAGTATTTT. This gives the protein CASSYSSGRGDTQYF.

This clone was seen a few times. This rearrangement joins TRBV28 to TRBJ2-7; 8 bases align to TRBD2. CDR3 size: 20 residues. The germline CDR1 and CDR2 sequences are MDHEN and SYDVKM. The ends lost 6 bases at V and 3 bases at J; junction bases unmatched: 25. CDR3 loop: CASRSPTGTSPPQGSYEQYF. The CDR3 DNA reads TGTGCCAGCAGGTCGCCGACCGGGACTAGTCCCCCCCAAGGGAGCTACGAGCAGTACTTC.

The chain recombines TRBV7-2 with TRBJ1-5; D unresolved. Trimming removed 5 bases from V and 2 bases from J, with 13 bases in between. The CDR3 is made up of 15 amino acids. Looked up from germline, CDR1 is SGHTA and CDR2 is FQGNSA. The CDR3 sequence: CASSRDRVGNQPQHF. CDR3 nucleotide sequence: TGTGCCAGCAGCCGCGACCGGGTGGGCAATCAGCCCCAGCATTTT.

The V and J genes are TRBV28 and TRBJ1-1; perhaps TRBD1 as D (5 bases). Trimming shortened V by 6 bases and J by 6 bases, and 23 bases separated the two germline ends. The length of the CDR3 is 16 residues. Germline CDR1 reads MDHEN; CDR2 reads SYDVKM. CDR3 region: CASSRGWYPLLAEAFF. In DNA, the CDR3 is TGTGCCAGCAGCCGGGGGTGGTATCCCCTTCTCGCTGAAGCTTTCTTT.

This clone was recorded a few times. The chain joins TRBV28 to TRBJ2-5, with D unresolved. There are 15 residues in the CDR3. Trimming cost V 3 bases and J 5 bases, with 16 bases left between them. Germline V CDR1 and CDR2: MDHEN, SYDVKM. This chain's CDR3 is CASSFGGNTPETQYF. CDR3 DNA: TGTGCCAGCAGTTTTGGTGGCAATACCCCGGAGACCCAGTACTTC.

This clone was picked up a small number of times. V usage is TRBV9 and J usage is TRBJ1-2; D gene ambiguous. The V gene's germline CDR1 is SGDLS and CDR2 YYNGEE. Trimming shortened V by 3 bases and J by 2 bases, and 17 bases separated the two germline ends. This CDR3 is built from 16 residues. In nucleotides, the CDR3 is TGTGCCAGCAGCGCAGACTCCACCGGGTTCAACTATGGCTACACCTTC. It encodes CASSADSTGFNYGYTF. Full variable domain (rest looked up from reference TRBV9 and TRBJ1-2): DSGVTQTPKHLITATGQRVTLRCSPRSGDLSVYWYQQSLDQGLQFLIQYYNGEERAKGNILERFSAQQFPDLHSELNLSSLELGDSALYFCASSADSTGFNYGYTFGSGTRLTVV.

The V gene is TRBV7-8, the J gene TRBJ1-2; D gene uncertain. The CDR3 contains 12 residues. V was shortened by 1 base and J by 8 bases, with 8 bases between the two germline ends. Germline V gives CDR1 SGHVS, CDR2 FQNEAQ. CDR3 residues: CASSLGGPGYTF. The CDR3 DNA is TGTGCCAGCAGCTTAGGAGGGCCAGGCTACACCTTC.

Only a few counts were recorded for this clone. The chain uses TRBV27 and TRBJ1-2; tentatively, D is TRBD1 (5 bases). This CDR3 contains 18 residues. The V gene lost 4 bases and the J gene lost 1 base, with 22 bases spanning the gap. CDR1 and CDR2 (germline): MNHEY, SMNVEV (reference sequence). Written as DNA, the CDR3 is TGTGCCAGCAGTTCGCCCGCAAACTCAGGGTCTCGTAACTATGGCTACACCTTC. Its protein product is CASSSPANSGSRNYGYTF.

The DNA of the CDR3 is TGTGCCAGCAGTCCGCCCCCGGGGGGGGGCAAAGTGGATGGCTACACCTTC. This sequence encodes CASSPPPGGGKVDGYTF. J is TRBJ1-2 and V is TRBV7-8; maybe TRBD1 (6 bases). CDR3 size: 17 residues. V was clipped by 6 bases and J by 6 bases, with 26 bases between them. Germline assignment: CDR1 SGHVS and CDR2 FQNEAQ.

This clone was counted between two and nine times. The chain carries TRBV6-6 and TRBJ2-1; D not resolved. V lost 8 bases to trimming and J lost 5 bases, with 13 bases between them. The CDR3 extends over 13 amino acids. Germline V gene sequence: CDR1 MNHNY, CDR2 SVGAGI (reference sequence). The CDR3 loop is CASDPGPHNEQFF. In nucleotides, the CDR3 is TGTGCCAGCGACCCAGGCCCACACAATGAGCAGTTCTTC.

This clone showed up just a few times. The J gene is TRBJ1-3, the V gene TRBV5-4; D remains unclear. Trimming cost V 4 bases and J 0 bases, with 5 bases left between them. The CDR3 loop spans 13 amino acids. Germline V gives CDR1 SGHNT, CDR2 YYREEE (reference sequence). In DNA, the CDR3 is TGTGCCAGCAGCCGGGACTCTGGAAACACCATATATTTT. Translation gives CASSRDSGNTIYF.

In its sample, this clone was seen a few times. The V and J genes are TRBV19 and TRBJ1-2; D possibly corresponds to TRBD1 (5 bases). Looked up from germline, CDR1 is LNHDA and CDR2 is SQIVND (reference sequence). Trimming shortened V by 3 bases and J by 7 bases, and 12 bases separated the two germline ends. The CDR3 spans 13 residues. The CDR3 nucleotides read TGTGCCAGTAGTATGACGGGGGTTCTTGGCTACACCTTC. As protein: CASSMTGVLGYTF.

The rearrangement links TRBV5-1 to TRBJ2-3; 10 nucleotides align to TRBD2. This CDR3 is 16 amino acids long. V lost 0 bases and J lost 4; bases outside the gene matches: 5. Per the germline V gene, CDR1 is SGHRS and CDR2 is YFSETQ. The CDR3 nucleotides read TGCGCCAGCAGCTTGGGAAGCGGGGGGGTCCCAGATACGCAGTATTTT. Protein: CASSLGSGGVPDTQYF.

This clone showed up just a few times. V is TRBV7-2 and J is TRBJ2-1; the D is unclear. CDR1 SGHTA and CDR2 FQGNSA come from the germline V gene. Trimming took off 5 bases at V and 8 bases at J, with 7 bases between the two ends. The CDR3 loop spans 11 amino acids. The CDR3 sequence is CASSPSDEQFF. The CDR3, as DNA: TGTGCCAGCAGCCCAAGCGATGAGCAGTTCTTC.

J is TRBJ1-1 and V is TRBV30, with unresolved D. Trimming shortened V by 5 bases and J by 4 bases, and 11 bases separated the two germline ends. The CDR3 contains 12 residues. Germline V gene lookup returns CDR1 GTSNPN and CDR2 SVGIG (reference sequence). This chain's CDR3 is CAWGQPATEAFF. The CDR3 DNA follows: TGTGCCTGGGGGCAGCCGGCCACTGAAGCTTTCTTT.

The rearrangement joins TRBV2 to TRBJ2-5, with D unclear. V lost 3 bases to trimming and J lost 7 bases, with 12 bases between them. CDR1 is SNHLY, CDR2 FYNNEI, per germline. This CDR3 contains 13 residues. The CDR3 here is CASSDRQVGTQYF. In DNA, the CDR3 is TGTGCCAGCAGTGATCGCCAGGTCGGGACCCAGTACTTC.

The table lists this clone with a few counts. CDR3 sequence reads: CASRLQGQGEDTQYF. CDR3 DNA sequence: TGTGCCAGCAGATTACAGGGCCAAGGGGAAGATACGCAGTATTTT. The V and J genes are TRBV5-4 and TRBJ2-3; the D gene is possibly TRBD1 (6 bases). The CDR3 spans 15 residues. V shed 5 bases and J shed 5 bases, with 18 bases lying between them. Looked up from germline, CDR1 is SGHNT and CDR2 is YYREEE (reference sequence). Looking up the rest from reference TRBV5-4 and TRBJ2-3 gives the full variable domain: ETGVTQSPTHLIKTRGQQVTLRCSSQSGHNTVSWYQQALGQGPQFIFQYYREEENGRGNFPPRFSGLQFPNYSSELNVNALELDDSALYLCASRLQGQGEDTQYFGPGTRLTVL.

In this sample, this clone turned up a few times. V usage is TRBV5-4 and J usage is TRBJ2-1; 7 nucleotides agree with TRBD2. The CDR3 covers 17 residues. In germline, CDR1 is SGHNT, CDR2 YYREEE (reference sequence). After removal of 1 base from V and 1 base from J, the junction contained 8 bases not matched to a gene. As DNA, the CDR3 is TGTGCCAGCAGCTTGCGGGCTAGCGGTCATTCCTACAATGAGCAGTTCTTC. Translation: CASSLRASGHSYNEQFF.

This clone was counted only a few times. For the CDR3, the DNA is TGTGCCAGCAGTGAAGCTCGGGAGGGCCGCGAGACCCAGTACTTC. This translates into CASSEAREGRETQYF. The V call is TRBV28, the J call TRBJ2-5; 8 bases fit TRBD2. V gave up 5 bases and J gave up 5 bases; unmatched junction bases: 10. The CDR3 is 15 residues long. Germline V lookup: CDR1 MDHEN, CDR2 SYDVKM.